This T cell receptor (beta chain) was obtained from a study of cytomegalovirus exposure and HLA in healthy donors. The germline V gene encodes CDR1 MDHEN and CDR2 SYDVKM. The CDR3 is made up of 13 amino acids. Trimming cost V 6 bases and J 4 bases, with 13 bases left between them. With 60 Vbeta and 13 Jbeta primers, the PCR was carried out. Profiled with immunoSEQ multiplex PCR; TCRdb holds only in-frame clones, not every one. The sample lists 150,000 to 200,000 clones; approximately 78% were seen once. The rearrangement joins TRBV28 to TRBJ2-7; D is unclear. The receptor's source is a woman between 18 and 29 years old in good health and CMV-seronegative. The sequencing input was PBMCs. This CDR3 reads CASSPKIGYEQYF. Written as DNA, the CDR3 is TGTGCCAGCAGCCCCAAGATCGGGTACGAGCAGTACTTC.